This T cell receptor (beta chain) was retrieved from a study of blood T cell repertoires in COVID-19 (dated by TCRdb to 2018 to 2021). As for the study more broadly: Collaborator samples came from the United States, Italy and Spain and covered acute and convalescent phases of COVID-19. The samples were drawn from two sources: the first 160 participants of the ongoing ImmuneRACE study, and over 1,000 subjects contributed by 6 global collaborators. Nearly every sample came with metadata listing a de-identified subject ID, COVID-19 status, age in years and sex. Where HLA class I and class II types were available, the types were taken from metadata supplied by the sample provider, not from assay-based typing. The repertoires were made available in a free public database intended to serve as a resource for research on the immune response to SARS-CoV-2. Subjects who had been exposed to COVID-19, were actively infected with it, or had recovered from it provided the deeply sampled blood TCRbeta repertoires that made up the dataset. The prospective study material was composed of cDNA or gDNA derived from T cells, B-cell-depleted T cells, or PBMCs. The investigation overall reported the following: The quantity of clinical and demographic metadata differed by source and by participant and was supplied without curation.

Whole blood was collected in K2EDTA tubes by collaborating institutions according to the institutions' own protocols. Collaborator samples were shipped for TCRbeta analysis as frozen whole blood, isolated PBMCs, or DNA extracted from either sample type. V ends up 2 bases short and J 4 bases short, with an unmatched junction base count of 1. For CDR1 and CDR2, the germline V gene (reference sequence) lists LGHDT and YNNKEL. The CDR3, cysteine through phenylalanine, is 13 amino acids long. The entry retains the CDR3 DNA only, 39 bases that are in frame from base 1. TCRbeta CDR3 regions were amplified from genomic DNA using the immunoSEQ Assay, a bias-controlled multiplex PCR. From the authors' description of their analysis: Within the assay, amplification of reference gene primers was used to estimate how many nucleated cells each sample contained. To quantify the absolute abundance of each unique TCRbeta CDR3 rearrangement, sequence reads were collapsed and filtered. For each sample, productive Simpson clonality was calculated as the square root of Simpson's diversity index across productive rearrangements. TCRdb's version of the immuneACCESS table is confined to in-frame rearrangements and falls short of the full clone set. An unresolved V gene accounts for under half of the shortfall where checked; the remainder is of unknown origin. V, J and clone size were drawn from that table, and D and trimming were deduced from the DNA. The sample contains 200,000 to 250,000 clones, roughly 84% of them found a single time. Together, the top ten hold about 0.91% of the sample.

Regarding this clone: Its antigen specificity is not known. No base-level quality is on record; no much larger clone is a single base apart.

This receptor was taken from a man aged 35 to 55 with acute or convalescent COVID-19. The chain links TRBV3-1 (or the pseudogene TRBV3-2) with TRBJ1-1; 7 central nucleotides agree with TRBD1. Sequencing input: peripheral blood. The CDR3 protein: CASSQQGGTEAFF. The DNA sequence follows: TGTGCCAGCAGCCAACAGGGGGGCACTGAAGCTTTCTTT.